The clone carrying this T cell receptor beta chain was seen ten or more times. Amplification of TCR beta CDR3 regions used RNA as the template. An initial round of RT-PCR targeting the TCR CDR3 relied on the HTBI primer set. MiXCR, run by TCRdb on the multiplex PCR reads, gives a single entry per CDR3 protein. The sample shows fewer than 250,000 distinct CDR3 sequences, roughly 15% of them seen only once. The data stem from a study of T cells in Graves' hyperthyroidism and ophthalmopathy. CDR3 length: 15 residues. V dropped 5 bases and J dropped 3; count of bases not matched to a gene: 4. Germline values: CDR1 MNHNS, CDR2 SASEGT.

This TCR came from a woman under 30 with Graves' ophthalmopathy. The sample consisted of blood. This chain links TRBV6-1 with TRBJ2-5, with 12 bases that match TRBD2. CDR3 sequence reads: CASSPRTSGKETQYF. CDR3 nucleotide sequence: TGTGCCAGCAGTCCCCGGACTAGCGGGAAAGAGACCCAGTACTTC.